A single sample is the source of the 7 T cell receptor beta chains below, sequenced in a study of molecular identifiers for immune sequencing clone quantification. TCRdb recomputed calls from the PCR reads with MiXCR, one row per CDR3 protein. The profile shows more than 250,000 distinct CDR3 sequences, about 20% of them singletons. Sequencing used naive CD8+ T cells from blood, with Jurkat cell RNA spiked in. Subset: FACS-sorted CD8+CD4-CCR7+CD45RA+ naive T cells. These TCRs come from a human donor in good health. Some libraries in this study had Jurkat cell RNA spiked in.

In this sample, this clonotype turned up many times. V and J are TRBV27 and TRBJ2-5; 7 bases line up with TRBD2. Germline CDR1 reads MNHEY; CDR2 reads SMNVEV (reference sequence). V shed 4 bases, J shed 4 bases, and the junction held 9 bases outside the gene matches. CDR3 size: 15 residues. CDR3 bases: TGTGCCAGCAGTTCCATGGGAGGGTATCCAGAGACCCAGTACTTC. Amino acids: CASSSMGGYPETQYF.

The CDR3 is CASSQKRLAGRRDCRVGELFF. CDR3 DNA sequence: TGCGCCAGCAGTCAAAAACGACTAGCGGGGCGGAGGGACTGTCGTGTCGGGGAGCTGTTTTTT. This chain uses TRBV23-1 with TRBJ2-2; 11 bases are shared with TRBD2. TRBV23-1 is treated as an ORF (open reading frame) with a function not yet certain. The CDR3 sequence is 21 residues long. The ends lost 2 bases at V and 7 bases at J; junction bases unmatched: 21.

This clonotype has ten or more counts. CDR3 nucleotides: TGCGCCAGCAGCCAAGAGAGCGGTAGCGGAGATACGCAGTATTTT. Amino acid sequence: CASSQESGSGDTQYF. The V gene is TRBV4-3, the J gene TRBJ2-3; D is possibly TRBD2 (6 bases). This CDR3 region has 15 residues. Germline assignment: CDR1 LGHNA and CDR2 YSLEER. Trimming removed 0 bases from V and 5 bases from J, with 12 bases in between.

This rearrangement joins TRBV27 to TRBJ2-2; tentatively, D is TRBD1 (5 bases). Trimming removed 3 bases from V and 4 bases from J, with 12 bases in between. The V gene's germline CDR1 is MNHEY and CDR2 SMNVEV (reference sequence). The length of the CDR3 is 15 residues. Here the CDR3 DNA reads TGTGCCAGCAGTTTTGGGGCTAGACTCACCGGGGAGCTGTTTTTT. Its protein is CASSFGARLTGELFF.

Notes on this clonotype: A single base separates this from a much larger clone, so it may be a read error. CDR3: CASGFSLAGGKMIYEQYF. As DNA, the CDR3 is TGTGCCAGCGGTTTCTCACTAGCGGGGGGGAAAATGATTTACGAGCAGTACTTC. The chain combines TRBV6-5 with TRBJ2-7; 13 bases agree with TRBD2. Germline CDR1 reads MNHEY; CDR2 reads SVGAGI. The CDR3 length is 18 residues. The J segment lost 4 bases and the V segment lost 8 bases, leaving 17 bases of the junction unmatched.

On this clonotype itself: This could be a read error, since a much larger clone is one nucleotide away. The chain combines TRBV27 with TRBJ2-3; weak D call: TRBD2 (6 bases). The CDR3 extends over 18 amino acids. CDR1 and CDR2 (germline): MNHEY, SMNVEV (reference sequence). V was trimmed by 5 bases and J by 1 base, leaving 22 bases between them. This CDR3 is CASSPWGVAEDGTDTQYF. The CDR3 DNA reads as TGTGCCAGCAGTCCCTGGGGGGTAGCGGAGGATGGCACAGATACGCAGTATTTT.

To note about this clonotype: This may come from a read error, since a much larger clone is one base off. The CDR3 loop reads CASSKGGQGSHQPQHF. CDR3 DNA sequence: TGTGCCAGCAGCAAAGGTGGACAGGGATCACATCAGCCCCAGCATTTT. The J gene is TRBJ1-5, the V gene TRBV21-1; the D segment call TRBD1 is taken from the table without a DNA check. TRBV21-1 is recorded as a pseudogene. The CDR3 spans 16 residues.